One sample yielded the 22 T cell receptor beta chains listed below, sequenced in a study of blood T cell repertoires in COVID-19. Assay: immunoSEQ multiplex PCR; the TCRdb copy retains only in-frame clones and omits some. The sample carries about 32,000 clones, roughly 91% recorded once. The sample was peripheral blood. These TCRs come from a man between 65 and 85 years old with active or convalescent COVID-19.

The genes are TRBV9 and TRBJ1-2, with 10 bases fitting TRBD1. The length of the CDR3 is 17 residues. Germline V gene data show CDR1 as SGDLS and CDR2 as YYNGEE. V lost 3 bases to trimming and J lost 8 bases; unmatched junction nucleotides: 16. The CDR3 region is CASSDFLRDRGLEGYTF. The DNA for the CDR3 is TGTGCCAGCAGCGACTTCCTCCGGGACAGGGGTTTGGAGGGCTACACCTTC.

The chain uses TRBV30 and TRBJ1-5; the D gene is possibly TRBD1 (6 bases). CDR1 and CDR2 from the germline V gene are GTSNPN and SVGIG (reference sequence). The length of the CDR3 is 13 residues. V was cut by 1 base and J by 9 bases, with 13 bases left in between. CDR3 sequence (DNA): TGTGCCTGGAGTGGGGCCCAAGGGGGGCCCCAGCATTTT. It yields the protein CAWSGAQGGPQHF.

This clone has a single count. The chain links TRBV7-9 to TRBJ1-3; D remains ambiguous. V lost 4 bases to trimming and J lost 1 base, with 8 bases between them. In germline, CDR1 is SEHNR, CDR2 FQNEAQ (reference sequence). The CDR3 extends over 14 amino acids. The CDR3 region is CASSWLVSGNTIYF. The CDR3 region has the DNA TGTGCCAGCAGCTGGCTAGTGTCTGGAAACACCATATATTTT.

The chain carries TRBV2 and TRBJ2-5, with a possible D match to TRBD2 (6 bases). Germline V gene sequence: CDR1 SNHLY, CDR2 FYNNEI. The V end was cut by 6 bases, the J end by 5 bases, with 19 bases between. The CDR3 spans 15 residues. DNA for the CDR3: TGTGCCAGCAGAGCCGAGACAGCGGGCATGGAGACCCAGTACTTC. Encoded protein: CASRAETAGMETQYF. Filled out from reference TRBV2 and TRBJ2-5, the complete variable domain reads EPEVTQTPSHQVTQMGQEVILRCVPISNHLYFYWYRQILGQKVEFLVSFYNNEISEKSEIFDDQFSVERPDGSNFTLKIRSTKLEDSAMYFCASRAETAGMETQYFGPGTRLLVL.

V usage is TRBV5-1 and J usage is TRBJ2-7; D is undetermined. Germline CDR1 and CDR2: SGHRS and YFSETQ. This CDR3 comprises 13 residues. The V end was cut by 4 bases, the J end by 3 bases, with 11 bases between. CDR3 coding DNA: TGCGCCAGCAGCCCATGGGCCCTCTACGAGCAGTACTTC. Protein sequence: CASSPWALYEQYF.

The chain links TRBV5-1 to TRBJ2-1; D is undetermined. Germline loops: CDR1 SGHRS, CDR2 YFSETQ. This CDR3 comprises 11 residues. Trimming cost V 5 bases and J 8 bases, with 8 bases left between them. CDR3 nucleotides: TGCGCCAGCAGTTACTTGGATGAGCAGTTCTTC. Amino acid sequence: CASSYLDEQFF.

This CDR3 is CASKRTASYNSPLHF. CDR3 DNA sequence: TGTGCCAGCAAGCGGACCGCCTCCTATAATTCACCCCTCCACTTT. The chain is built from TRBV6-5 and TRBJ1-6; D not certain. From germline, CDR1 is MNHEY and CDR2 SVGAGI. This CDR3 spans 15 amino acids. With 7 bases removed from V and 0 bases from J, the gap between germline ends came to 10 bases.

The chain links TRBV11-3 to TRBJ2-2, with TRBD1 as a possible D gene (5 bases). Germline-derived CDR1 and CDR2 are SGHNT and YENEEA. V was cut by 3 bases and J by 6 bases, with 14 bases left in between. The CDR3 is made up of 15 amino acids. CDR3 protein: CASSLWGRGAGELFF. CDR3 coding DNA: TGTGCCAGCAGCTTGTGGGGCCGAGGAGCCGGGGAGCTGTTTTTT.

The chain has TRBV10-1 and TRBJ1-4, with TRBD1 matching 9 bases. Germline assignment: CDR1 WNHNN and CDR2 SYGVQD (reference sequence). This CDR3 is built from 16 residues. V dropped 2 bases and J dropped 7; count of bases not matched to a gene: 8. The CDR3 is CASSEASDRGVEKLFF. In DNA, the CDR3 is TGCGCCAGCAGTGAGGCATCGGACAGGGGAGTTGAAAAACTGTTTTTT.

This chain connects TRBV12-3 or TRBV12-4 to TRBJ1-1; D is undetermined. V was pared by 8 bases and J by 6 bases, with 13 bases between. This CDR3 has 12 amino acids. Written as DNA, the CDR3 is TGTGCCAGCTCAAGAGGACTCTCTGAAGCTTTCTTT. Translated, it gives CASSRGLSEAFF.

V and J are TRBV28 and TRBJ2-7; the D is unclear. Trimming cost V 7 bases and J 5 bases, with 9 bases left between them. This CDR3 has 11 residues. The germline V gene has CDR1 MDHEN and CDR2 SYDVKM. The CDR3 region is CASNSRNEQYF. CDR3 bases: TGTGCCAGCAACTCTAGAAACGAGCAGTACTTC.

J is TRBJ2-7 and V is TRBV6-6; the match to TRBD1 covers 7 bases. There are 14 residues in the CDR3. Germline CDR1 and CDR2: MNHNY and SVGAGI (reference sequence). V lost 5 bases and J lost 4; bases outside the gene matches: 8. CDR3 region: CASSLMSRGYEQYF. CDR3 in DNA: TGTGCCAGCAGTCTCATGAGCAGGGGGTACGAGCAGTACTTC.

This clone has only one observation. The gene calls are TRBV18 and TRBJ2-2, with D perhaps TRBD1 (5 bases). The CDR3 runs to 15 residues. Trimming took off 2 bases at V and 4 bases at J, with 11 bases between the two ends. CDR1 is KGHSH, CDR2 LQKENI, per germline. The CDR3 sequence is CASSPGARSTGELFF. Here the CDR3 DNA reads TGTGCCAGCTCACCAGGGGCGCGGAGCACCGGGGAGCTGTTTTTT.

The rearrangement uses TRBV6-5 and TRBJ1-1; 8 nucleotides line up with TRBD1. Germline V gene sequence: CDR1 MNHEY, CDR2 SVGAGI. J gave up 4 bases and V 4 bases, and 5 bases lay outside the gene matches. The length of the CDR3 is 14 residues. The CDR3 DNA follows: TGTGCCAGCAGTTCGGACAGGGTTAGCACTGAAGCTTTCTTT. Protein: CASSSDRVSTEAFF.

The chain uses TRBV7-8 and TRBJ2-2; 10 nucleotides align to TRBD2. The junction had 11 bases not matched to a gene; V was cut back by 1 base and J by 15 bases. The CDR3 totals 15 residues. Germline CDR1 reads SGHVS; CDR2 reads FQNEAQ. The CDR3 sequence: CASSLEYASGGGVFF. The CDR3 DNA reads TGTGCCAGCAGCTTAGAATATGCTAGCGGGGGCGGGGTGTTTTTT.

This chain connects TRBV28 to TRBJ2-2, with D perhaps matching TRBD2 (6 bases). Trimming stripped 2 bases from V and 3 bases from J, with 10 bases between. The germline gives CDR1 MDHEN, CDR2 SYDVKM. The CDR3 runs to 15 residues. The CDR3 DNA follows: TGTGCCAGCAGTTTACTCTGGAGGGACACCGGGGAGCTGTTTTTT. This sequence encodes CASSLLWRDTGELFF.

The J gene is TRBJ1-4, the V gene TRBV21-1. TRBV21-1 corresponds to a pseudogene. The length of the CDR3 is 15 residues. CDR3 region: CASSKALADEGKLFF. Here the CDR3 DNA reads TGTGCCAGCAGCAAAGCGCTGGCGGATGAGGGAAAACTGTTTTTT.

This clone was seen once. The rearrangement uses TRBV11-2 and TRBJ1-1; TRBD1 might be the D (5 bases). This CDR3 has 16 amino acids. The ends were cut back, 1 base at V and 5 bases at J, with 17 bases in the middle. Germline CDR1 reads SGHAT; CDR2 reads FQNNGV. The CDR3 here is CASSLGRGREWTEAFF. The DNA for the CDR3 is TGTGCCAGCAGCTTAGGACGGGGGAGGGAGTGGACTGAAGCTTTCTTT.

CDR3 sequence: CSGSGRRDGELFF. The DNA of the CDR3 is TGCAGCGGTAGCGGGCGGCGGGACGGGGAGCTGTTTTTT. The chain has TRBV29-1 and TRBJ2-2; 7 positions agree with TRBD2. From germline, CDR1 is SQVTM and CDR2 ANQGSEA. V lost 7 bases and J lost 7; bases outside the gene matches: 9. The CDR3 is made up of 13 amino acids.

The gene calls are TRBV2 and TRBJ2-1, with 8 nucleotides matching TRBD2. Germline values: CDR1 SNHLY, CDR2 FYNNEI. V gave up 3 bases and J gave up 6 bases; unmatched junction bases: 7. The CDR3 extends over 15 amino acids. In DNA form, the CDR3 reads TGTGCCAGCAGTGAGGGGACTAGAGGGGGCAATGAGCAGTTCTTC. This translates into CASSEGTRGGNEQFF.

This sequence joins TRBV24-1 and TRBJ1-2; maybe TRBD1 (5 bases). The germline V gene encodes CDR1 KGHDR and CDR2 SFDVKD. V gave up 2 bases and J gave up 5 bases, with 17 bases separating them. CDR3 length equals 16 residues. CDR3 region: CATSDSAGGDGYGYTF. As DNA, the CDR3 is TGTGCCACCAGTGATTCTGCGGGGGGAGATGGTTATGGCTACACCTTC.

The chain employs TRBV19 and TRBJ2-2, with D possibly matching TRBD1 (6 bases). Trimming took off 3 bases at V and 1 base at J, with 9 bases between the two ends. Germline CDR1 LNHDA, CDR2 SQIVND (reference sequence). This CDR3 region has 15 residues. This CDR3 reads CASSMRGRNTGELFF. The CDR3 region has the DNA TGTGCCAGTAGTATGAGGGGGAGGAACACCGGGGAGCTGTTTTTT.